The 12 T cell receptor beta chains presented below share a single source sample, sequenced in a study of control samples from healthy donors and cancer patients (dated by TCRdb to between 2020 and 2021). Libraries were prepared through the immunoSEQ multiplex PCR assay. Imported from immuneACCESS, the table was reduced by TCRdb to in-frame sequences with V and J called. These copies leave out some clones; in studies compared against another copy, an unresolved V gene accounts for under half, and the cause of the remainder is not known. This sample holds 20,000 to 30,000 clones; approximately 91% were observed only once. The ten most abundant clones make up roughly 13% of the sample. Sequencing was carried out using PBMCs. These receptors originate from a man aged 50 to 59 with lung cancer.

The chain carries TRBV19 and TRBJ1-3; no firm D call. This CDR3 is built from 13 residues. The germline gives CDR1 LNHDA, CDR2 SQIVND (reference sequence). Trimming stripped 11 bases from V and 3 bases from J, with 14 bases between. The CDR3 DNA follows: TGTGCCGCCGTACCGTATGTTGGAAACACCATATATTTT. It translates to CAAVPYVGNTIYF.

The V call is TRBV4-3, the J call TRBJ1-4, with D perhaps TRBD1 (5 bases). Germline V gene sequence: CDR1 LGHNA, CDR2 YSLEER. The CDR3 consists of 16 residues. The V end was cut by 2 bases, the J end by 4 bases, with 14 bases between. The CDR3 is CASSQIRQTHNEKLFF. CDR3 DNA sequence: TGCGCCAGCAGCCAAATTAGACAGACTCATAATGAAAAACTGTTTTTT.

The DNA of the CDR3 is TGCGCCAGCAGCTTGGAGCCGGGAGGGAACTTAGAGACCCAGTACTTC. Translated: CASSLEPGGNLETQYF. V and J are TRBV5-1 and TRBJ2-5; 8 bases align to TRBD2. CDR3 length: 16 residues. Germline V gene lookup returns CDR1 SGHRS and CDR2 YFSETQ. Trimming removed 0 bases from V and 4 bases from J; junction bases left unmatched: 8.

The chain employs TRBV7-2 and TRBJ1-1; D is unclear. V gave up 5 bases and J gave up 1 base, with 14 bases separating them. Germline values: CDR1 SGHTA, CDR2 FQGNSA. The CDR3 sequence is 15 residues long. The CDR3 region is CASSPAGRSNTEAFF. In DNA, the CDR3 is TGTGCCAGCAGCCCAGCCGGACGCTCGAACACTGAAGCTTTCTTT.

The CDR3 DNA sequence: TGTGCCAGCAGCCCGTTGGACGAGCAGTACTTC. This codes for CASSPLDEQYF. This rearrangement joins TRBV7-8 to TRBJ2-7, with D uncertain. CDR3 length equals 11 residues. Trimming took 5 bases from V and 5 from J, leaving 7 bases between them. Germline CDR1 reads SGHVS; CDR2 reads FQNEAQ.

The rearrangement uses TRBV6-5 and TRBJ2-3, with 7 bases identical to TRBD1. Germline loops: CDR1 MNHEY, CDR2 SVGAGI. The CDR3 sequence is 15 residues long. V lost 7 bases to trimming and J lost 2 bases; unmatched junction nucleotides: 9. In DNA, the CDR3 is TGTGCCAGCATCCAGGGACAGACCGACACAGATACGCAGTATTTT. This sequence encodes CASIQGQTDTDTQYF.

The rearrangement joins TRBV3-1 (or the pseudogene TRBV3-2) to TRBJ2-1; 7 positions match TRBD1. The CDR3 totals 12 residues. V was pared by 7 bases and J by 6 bases, with 3 bases of the junction left unmatched. CDR1 and CDR2 from the germline V gene are LGHDT and YNNKEL (reference sequence). CDR3 sequence (DNA): TGTGCCAGCACGACAGGGTTCAATGAGCAGTTCTTC. Protein: CASTTGFNEQFF.

This clone appeared a single time. The chain combines TRBV18 with TRBJ1-1; no definite D call. CDR1 is KGHSH, CDR2 LQKENI, per germline. The CDR3 totals 15 residues. The germline V and J ends were trimmed by 0 bases and 0 bases, with 8 bases remaining between them. DNA of the CDR3: TGTGCCAGCTCACCACCGAGTGGCATGAACACTGAAGCTTTCTTT. Its translation is CASSPPSGMNTEAFF. Filled out from reference TRBV18 and TRBJ1-1, the complete variable domain reads NAGVMQNPRHLVRRRGQEARLRCSPMKGHSHVYWYRQLPEEGLKFMVYLQKENIIDESGMPKERFSAEFPKEGPSILRIQQVVRGDSAAYFCASSPPSGMNTEAFFGQGTRLTVV.

The J gene is TRBJ2-1, the V gene TRBV7-9; 11 bases line up with TRBD1. Per the germline V gene, CDR1 is SEHNR and CDR2 is FQNEAQ (reference sequence). This CDR3 region has 15 residues. After removal of 5 bases from V and 6 bases from J, the junction contained 6 bases not matched to a gene. DNA for the CDR3: TGTGCCAGCAGCCCTGGACAGGGGGCGGTCAATGAGCAGTTCTTC. This translates into CASSPGQGAVNEQFF.

The chain recombines TRBV5-1 with TRBJ1-1; D is undetermined. V was clipped by 4 bases and J by 3 bases, with 10 bases between them. CDR1 and CDR2 (germline): SGHRS, YFSETQ. The CDR3 runs to 13 residues. Written as DNA, the CDR3 is TGCGCCAGCAGCGGGCAGGAGTACACTGAAGCTTTCTTT. Amino acids: CASSGQEYTEAFF.

The chain uses TRBV4-3 and TRBJ1-2; D remains ambiguous. CDR1 is LGHNA, CDR2 YSLEER, per germline. The V end lost 1 base, the J end lost 2 bases, and 17 bases lay between the germline ends. The CDR3 is 17 residues long. The CDR3 region is CASSQVGAGPPNYGYTF. The CDR3 region has the DNA TGCGCCAGCAGCCAAGTTGGTGCCGGGCCCCCAAACTATGGCTACACCTTC.

The rearrangement uses TRBV10-3 and TRBJ2-1, with 12 positions matching TRBD2. This CDR3 has 14 amino acids. V trimming: 5 bases; J trimming: 8 bases; junction bases outside the gene matches: 4. Germline V CDR1 and CDR2: ENHRY, SYGVKD. CDR3 sequence reads: CAISTSGGSYEQFF. The CDR3 bases are TGTGCCATCAGTACTAGCGGGGGGTCGTATGAGCAGTTCTTC.